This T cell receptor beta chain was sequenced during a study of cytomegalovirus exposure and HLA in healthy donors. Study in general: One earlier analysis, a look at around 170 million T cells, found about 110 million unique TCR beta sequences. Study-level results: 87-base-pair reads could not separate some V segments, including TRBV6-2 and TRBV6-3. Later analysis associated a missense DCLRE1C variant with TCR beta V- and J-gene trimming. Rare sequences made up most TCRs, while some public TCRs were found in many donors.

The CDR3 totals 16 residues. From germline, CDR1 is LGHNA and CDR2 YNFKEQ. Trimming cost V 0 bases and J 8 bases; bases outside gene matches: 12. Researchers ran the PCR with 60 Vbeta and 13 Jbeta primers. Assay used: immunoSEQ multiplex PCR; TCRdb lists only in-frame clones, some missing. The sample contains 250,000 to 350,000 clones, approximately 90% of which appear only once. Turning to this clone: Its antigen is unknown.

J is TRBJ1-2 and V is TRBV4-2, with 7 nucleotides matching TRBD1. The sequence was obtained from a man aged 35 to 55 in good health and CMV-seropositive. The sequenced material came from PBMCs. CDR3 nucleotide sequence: TGTGCCAGCAGCCAAGAGGTTGCCAGGGGGGTGAGGGGCTACACCTTC. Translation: CASSQEVARGVRGYTF.